Each of the 24 T cell receptor beta chains below was sequenced from the same sample in a study of T-cell memory formation after mild COVID-19. TCRdb reprocessed the 5' RACE reads with MiXCR, giving one entry per CDR3 protein. The sample holds a few hundred thousand distinct CDR3 sequences; 10% are singletons and the top ten take 2.5% to 3.5%. The sample consisted of PBMCs or a T cell subset sorted from them (not recorded which). These receptors all stem from a man between 18 and 35 years old who had mild COVID-19 (a few samples of this study predate the infection). Cell type and time point are not known.

The rearrangement uses TRBV4-2 and TRBJ2-7; D possibly corresponds to TRBD1 (7 bases). Germline CDR1 is LGHNA and CDR2 is YNFKEQ. Trimming removed 3 bases from V and 2 bases from J, with 14 bases in between. This CDR3 has 15 residues. Here the CDR3 DNA reads TGTGCCAGCAGCCACCCAGGCAGGGGGGCCTACGAGCAGTACTTC. As protein: CASSHPGRGAYEQYF.

This clonotype came up many times. This rearrangement joins TRBV10-3 to TRBJ2-7; D is ambiguous. Germline V gene data show CDR1 as ENHRY and CDR2 as SYGVKD. The CDR3 extends over 13 amino acids. CDR3 residues: CATGGQEIYEQYV. CDR3 coding DNA: TGTGCGACCGGCGGTCAGGAGATCTACGAGCAGTACGTC.

This clonotype was counted between two and nine times. The J gene is TRBJ1-4, the V gene TRBV20-1, with 11 bases identical to TRBD1. Germline V gene data show CDR1 as DFQATT and CDR2 as SNEGSKA (reference sequence). J lost 8 bases, V lost 0 bases, and 5 bases had no gene match. The CDR3 contains 15 residues. The CDR3, as DNA: TGCAGTGCTAGAGATTCGGGACAGGGGGGCGAAAAACTGTTTTTT. It codes for CSARDSGQGGEKLFF.

This clonotype has a handful of counts. The rearrangement uses TRBV7-2 and TRBJ2-5; 9 bases align to TRBD2. There are 14 residues in the CDR3. Per the germline V gene, CDR1 is SGHTA and CDR2 is FQGNSA. The trim removed 2 bases at V and 5 bases at J, leaving 3 bases unmatched. The CDR3 DNA reads TGTGCCAGCAGCTTATTAGCGGGGGTTGAGACCCAGTACTTC. Translated, it gives CASSLLAGVETQYF.

This rearrangement joins TRBV5-1 to TRBJ2-7, with TRBD1 identical over 7 bases. CDR1 and CDR2 from the germline V gene are SGHRS and YFSETQ. This CDR3 is 14 amino acids long. The trim removed 4 bases at V and 2 bases at J, leaving 6 bases unmatched. The CDR3 loop is CASSLGTEPYEQYF. CDR3 nucleotides: TGCGCCAGCAGCCTCGGGACAGAACCCTACGAGCAGTACTTC. The full variable domain, rest sourced from reference TRBV5-1 and TRBJ2-7, is KAGVTQTPRYLIKTRGQQVTLSCSPISGHRSVSWYQQTPGQGLQFLFEYFSETQRNKGNFPGRFSGRQFSNSRSEMNVSTLELGDSALYLCASSLGTEPYEQYFGPGTRLTVT.

This clonotype has more than one count but fewer than ten. The chain recombines TRBV4-2 with TRBJ1-5, with D possibly matching TRBD1 (5 bases). Germline loops: CDR1 LGHNA, CDR2 YNFKEQ. Between the trimmed V and J ends, which lost 0 bases and 4 bases, there was a span of 10 bases. The CDR3 totals 15 residues. CDR3: CASSQERGGNQPQHF. For the CDR3, the DNA is TGTGCCAGCAGCCAAGAACGGGGGGGAAATCAGCCCCAGCATTTT.

This clonotype showed up just a few times. The rearrangement uses TRBV15 and TRBJ2-7; no clear D gene. Germline CDR1 LNHNV, CDR2 YYDKDF (reference sequence). The CDR3 has 13 residues. V shed 5 bases and J shed 3 bases, with 11 bases lying between them. Here the CDR3 reads CATSFSKGYEQYF. Here the CDR3 DNA reads TGTGCCACCAGCTTCTCAAAGGGCTACGAGCAGTACTTC. The entire variable domain, with the rest obtained from reference TRBV15 and TRBJ2-7, is as follows: DAMVIQNPRYQVTQFGKPVTLSCSQTLNHNVMYWYQQKSSQAPKLLFHYYDKDFNNEADTPDNFQSRRPNTSFCFLDIRSPGLGDTAMYLCATSFSKGYEQYFGPGTRLTVT.

This clonotype showed up many times. The chain is built from TRBV6-5 and TRBJ1-5; no clear D. The V end lost 2 bases, the J end lost 3 bases, and 5 bases lay between the germline ends. Germline V gives CDR1 MNHEY, CDR2 SVGAGI. CDR3 length equals 13 residues. The CDR3 nucleotides read TGTGCCAGCAGTTACGGACCCAATCAGCCCCAGCATTTT. It yields the protein CASSYGPNQPQHF.

This chain joins TRBV7-2 and TRBJ1-2; D unresolved. Looked up from germline, CDR1 is SGHTA and CDR2 is FQGNSA. This CDR3 has 15 residues. V was pared by 3 bases and J by 4 bases, with 15 bases between. As DNA, the CDR3 is TGTGCCAGCAGCTTGGGAACCAACTTCCCCTATGGCTACACCTTC. This translates into CASSLGTNFPYGYTF.

This clonotype was observed a handful of times. The chain has TRBV9 and TRBJ1-3; 7 positions agree with TRBD1. J lost 3 bases, V lost 4 bases, and 7 bases had no gene match. The V gene's germline CDR1 is SGDLS and CDR2 YYNGEE. There are 15 residues in the CDR3. This chain's CDR3 is CASSIRGGNGNTIYF. Written as DNA, the CDR3 is TGTGCCAGCAGCATAAGAGGGGGCAATGGAAACACCATATATTTT.

This clonotype appeared a few times. The genes are TRBV6-1 and TRBJ2-7; 11 positions match TRBD2. The CDR3 contains 16 residues. Unmatched junction bases numbered 8, after V lost 4 bases and J lost 3 bases. CDR1 MNHNS and CDR2 SASEGT come from the germline V gene. The CDR3 DNA reads as TGTGCCAGCAGTGTACTAGCGGGGGAGTCGCACTACGAGCAGTACTTC. Protein sequence: CASSVLAGESHYEQYF.

Written as DNA, the CDR3 is TGTGCCTGGAGTGGTTTCGGTGCTCTCACAGATACGCAGTATTTT. Its translation is CAWSGFGALTDTQYF. The chain carries TRBV30 and TRBJ2-3; D unresolved. CDR1 GTSNPN and CDR2 SVGIG come from the germline V gene (reference sequence). This CDR3 is built from 15 residues. V lost 1 base, J lost 2 bases, and 13 bases lay in between.

The chain links TRBV7-9 to TRBJ2-7; 11 bases are shared with TRBD2. The ends lost 6 bases at V and 6 bases at J; junction bases unmatched: 4. The CDR3 is made up of 13 amino acids. Germline lookup yields CDR1 SEHNR and CDR2 FQNEAQ (reference sequence). CDR3 coding DNA: TGTGCCAGCAGGGCCGGGACTAGCGGCGAGCAGTACTTC. This encodes CASRAGTSGEQYF.

This clonotype was counted between two and nine times. V usage is TRBV5-1 and J usage is TRBJ1-3; D not resolved. The CDR3 is 14 residues long. Trimming left V 4 bases short and J 3 bases short, with 11 bases between. Germline V gene data show CDR1 as SGHRS and CDR2 as YFSETQ. CDR3 region: CASSEGLGGNTIYF. DNA of the CDR3: TGCGCCAGCAGCGAGGGCCTCGGTGGAAACACCATATATTTT.

This clonotype appeared a single time. V is TRBV3-1 and J is TRBJ2-5, with 7 bases matching TRBD1. Germline lookup yields CDR1 LGHDT and CDR2 YNNKEL (reference sequence). This CDR3 has 13 residues. V gave up 2 bases and J gave up 4 bases; unmatched junction bases: 1. The CDR3 loop reads CASSQNRGETQYF. The DNA for the CDR3 is TGTGCCAGCAGCCAAAACAGGGGAGAGACCCAGTACTTC.

This clonotype has at least ten counts. This chain joins TRBV4-2 and TRBJ2-7, with D possibly matching TRBD2 (5 bases). Germline CDR1 reads LGHNA; CDR2 reads YNFKEQ. The CDR3 sequence is 15 residues long. V was trimmed by 3 bases and J by 3 bases, leaving 15 bases between them. CDR3 DNA: TGTGCCAGCAGCCAGAGGACGGGAAGGGACTACGAGCAGTACGTC. Amino acid sequence: CASSQRTGRDYEQYV.

This chain links TRBV4-1 with TRBJ2-3, with D possibly matching TRBD2 (6 bases). The V end lost 3 bases, the J end lost 10 bases, and 11 bases lay between the germline ends. Germline V gene data show CDR1 as MGHRA and CDR2 as YSYEKL. This CDR3 spans 12 amino acids. The CDR3 protein is CASSQGGIPQYF. DNA of the CDR3: TGCGCCAGCAGCCAGGGGGGAATACCGCAGTATTTT.

V and J are TRBV3-2 and TRBJ2-5; TRBD1 is taken as the D call from the table, unchecked against the DNA. TRBV3-2 has pseudogene status. The CDR3 is 17 amino acids. CDR3 coding DNA: TGTGCCAGCAGCCAAGCCCCAAAATGGGGGGGGAAGGAGACCCAGTACTTC. Translation: CASSQAPKWGGKETQYF.

This clonotype was counted many times. V usage is TRBV7-9 and J usage is TRBJ1-1; D might be TRBD1 (6 bases). The CDR3 is 13 residues long. V was trimmed by 9 bases and J by 4 bases, leaving 15 bases between them. Per the germline V gene, CDR1 is SEHNR and CDR2 is FQNEAQ (reference sequence). The CDR3 nucleotides read TGTGCCAGTATCAAGGGGGAGGCCACTGAAGCTTTCTTT. Its translation: CASIKGEATEAFF.

This clonotype showed up just a few times. This chain links TRBV19 with TRBJ1-6; D gene ambiguous. Germline CDR1 reads LNHDA; CDR2 reads SQIVND (reference sequence). The CDR3 is 13 amino acids. Trimming took 3 bases from V and 4 from J, leaving 4 bases between them. As DNA, the CDR3 is TGTGCCAGTAGTATCGGGTATAATTCACCCCTCCACTTT. Protein product: CASSIGYNSPLHF.

There are a few counts of this clonotype. The chain joins TRBV5-1 to TRBJ1-1; D possibly corresponds to TRBD1 (6 bases). Germline CDR1 and CDR2: SGHRS and YFSETQ. The CDR3 totals 15 residues. V lost 0 bases and J 6 bases, leaving 15 bases between the germline ends. Written as DNA, the CDR3 is TGCGCCAGCAGCTTGGGCGCGGGGGCTGGCGCTGAAGCTTTCTTT. Its translation: CASSLGAGAGAEAFF.

This rearrangement joins TRBV20-1 to TRBJ1-5; 8 nucleotides agree with TRBD1. The CDR3 contains 15 residues. Trimming took 7 bases from V and 2 from J; bases not matched to a gene: 10. Per germline, CDR1 DFQATT and CDR2 SNEGSKA (reference sequence). The CDR3 region has the DNA TGCAGTGTTTCGAGACAGGGGTGGGGCAATCAGCCCCAGCATTTT. It is translated as CSVSRQGWGNQPQHF.

The table lists this clonotype with a count of one. This rearrangement joins TRBV5-1 to TRBJ1-2; a weak D match, TRBD1 (5 bases). V was pared by 5 bases and J by 8 bases, with 16 bases between. Germline loops: CDR1 SGHRS, CDR2 YFSETQ. The CDR3 is 13 amino acids. CDR3 coding DNA: TGCGCCAGCAGGCCTATCGGGGCGGGAGGCTACACCTTC. This codes for CASRPIGAGGYTF.

This clonotype has just a few counts. This sequence joins TRBV5-1 and TRBJ2-5; no definite D call. From germline, CDR1 is SGHRS and CDR2 YFSETQ. The CDR3 is 14 amino acids. V lost 0 bases and J lost 5, with 11 bases in between. The CDR3 bases are TGCGCCAGCAGCTTGGCTTGGAGTCCTGAGACCCAGTACTTC. It translates to CASSLAWSPETQYF. Based on the CDR3 plus reference TRBV5-1 and TRBJ2-5, the full variable domain is KAGVTQTPRYLIKTRGQQVTLSCSPISGHRSVSWYQQTPGQGLQFLFEYFSETQRNKGNFPGRFSGRQFSNSRSEMNVSTLELGDSALYLCASSLAWSPETQYFGPGTRLLVL.